Each of the 29 T cell receptor beta chains below was sequenced from the same sample in a study of molecular identifiers for immune sequencing clone quantification. Via MiXCR, TCRdb re-called the PCR reads, giving one row per CDR3 protein. The sample has approximately 54,000 distinct CDR3 sequences; about 23% are singletons. The material sequenced was naive CD8+ T cells from blood, with Jurkat cell RNA spiked in. Noted subset: FACS-sorted CD8+CD4-CCR7+CD45RA+ naive T cells. Receptor source: a human donor in good health. Some libraries in this study had Jurkat cell RNA spiked in.

Regarding this clonotype: This may be a read error, as it is one base from a much larger clone. The chain links TRBV6-2 or TRBV6-3 to TRBJ1-1; no clear D gene. The CDR3 is made up of 15 amino acids. Per germline, CDR1 MNHEY and CDR2 SVGEGT. V lost 0 bases and J 3 bases, leaving 11 bases between the germline ends. This CDR3 is CASSYSEQSDTEAFF. The CDR3 DNA follows: TGTGCCAGCAGTTACTCGGAGCAGAGTGACACTGAAGCTTTCTTT.

The CDR3 is CASSPGGNYEQYF. Here the CDR3 DNA reads TGTGCCAGCAGCCCCGGCGGGAACTACGAGCAGTACTTC. This rearrangement joins TRBV9 to TRBJ2-7; a weak D match, TRBD2 (6 bases). V dropped 4 bases and J dropped 3 bases, with 11 bases sitting between them. From germline, CDR1 is SGDLS and CDR2 YYNGEE. The CDR3 is 13 residues long.

This clonotype was recorded at least ten times. The chain links TRBV10-2 to TRBJ1-5, with 9 nucleotides matching TRBD1. V trimming: 6 bases; J trimming: 4 bases; junction bases outside the gene matches: 1. CDR1 is WSHSY and CDR2 is SAAADI in the germline V gene. The CDR3 contains 13 residues. CDR3 nucleotides: TGCGCCAGCAGCGGACAGGGGAATCAGCCCCAGCATTTT. Protein: CASSGQGNQPQHF.

J is TRBJ2-1 and V is TRBV5-1; the D is unclear. The CDR3 length is 13 residues. Trimming stripped 6 bases from V and 4 bases from J, with 11 bases between. The germline V gene encodes CDR1 SGHRS and CDR2 YFSETQ. The DNA for the CDR3 is TGCGCCAGCACCATGGACCCTTACAATGAGCAGTTCTTC. Translated: CASTMDPYNEQFF. The whole variable domain, filled in from reference TRBV5-1 and TRBJ2-1, reads KAGVTQTPRYLIKTRGQQVTLSCSPISGHRSVSWYQQTPGQGLQFLFEYFSETQRNKGNFPGRFSGRQFSNSRSEMNVSTLELGDSALYLCASTMDPYNEQFFGPGTRLTVL.

This clonotype was counted ten times or more. This rearrangement joins TRBV7-9 to TRBJ1-1, with no clear D. CDR1 is SEHNR and CDR2 is FQNEAQ in the germline V gene (reference sequence). This CDR3 has 14 residues. The ends were cut back, 1 base at V and 6 bases at J, with 12 bases in the middle. CDR3 amino acids: CASSLVVVSAEAFF. CDR3 in DNA: TGTGCCAGCAGCTTAGTTGTCGTAAGCGCTGAAGCTTTCTTT. Based on the CDR3 plus reference TRBV7-9 and TRBJ1-1, the full variable domain is DTGVSQNPRHKITKRGQNVTFRCDPISEHNRLYWYRQTLGQGPEFLTYFQNEAQLEKSRLLSDRFSAERPKGSFSTLEIQRTEQGDSAMYLCASSLVVVSAEAFFGQGTRLTVV.

In its sample, this clonotype was seen many times. The chain links TRBV12-3 or TRBV12-4 to TRBJ2-1; unclear D gene. The V and J ends lost 3 bases and 9 bases respectively, with 18 bases between them. The CDR3 runs 15 residues. The CDR3 loop reads CASSFVSPAVGEQFF. Written as DNA, the CDR3 is TGTGCCAGCAGTTTTGTTAGCCCGGCAGTCGGTGAGCAGTTCTTC.

Turning to this clonotype: This may be a read error, as it is one base from a much larger clone. It is likely a read error, because the conserved phenylalanine at the end of the CDR3 is missing. The chain has TRBV7-3 and TRBJ2-5; 7 bases line up with TRBD2. Germline V gives CDR1 SGHTA, CDR2 FQGTGA. The CDR3 contains 15 residues. After removal of 7 bases from V and 4 bases from J, the junction contained 12 bases not matched to a gene. CDR3 sequence reads: CASTLGGSTGETQYL. The CDR3 nucleotides are TGTGCCAGCACCCTTGGCGGGAGCACTGGAGAGACCCAGTACCTC.

In its sample, this clonotype was seen many times. The chain recombines TRBV7-6 with TRBJ2-6; no reliable D call. The CDR3 has 13 amino acids. Germline assignment: CDR1 SGHVS and CDR2 FNYEAQ. Trimming removed 6 bases from V and 0 bases from J, with 3 bases in between. CDR3 DNA sequence: TGTGCCAGCAGTAGCTCTGGGGCCAACGTCCTGACTTTC. Translating gives CASSSSGANVLTF.

This clonotype has at least ten counts. The chain links TRBV11-2 to TRBJ2-4, with a possible D match to TRBD2 (5 bases). The V gene's germline CDR1 is SGHAT and CDR2 FQNNGV. Trimming took off 4 bases at V and 5 bases at J, with 18 bases between the two ends. The CDR3 loop spans 16 amino acids. The CDR3 reads CASSSWRMGVQNIQYF. In DNA form, the CDR3 reads TGTGCCAGCAGCTCGTGGCGGATGGGAGTCCAAAACATTCAGTACTTC.

This clonotype was observed at least ten times. This rearrangement joins TRBV27 to TRBJ2-1; 14 bases fit TRBD2. The CDR3 length is 13 residues. The germline CDR1 and CDR2 sequences are MNHEY and SMNVEV (reference sequence). Trimming cost V 8 bases and J 6 bases; bases outside gene matches: 0. CDR3 sequence reads: CASGTSGSNEQFF. The DNA for the CDR3 is TGTGCCAGCGGGACTAGCGGGAGCAATGAGCAGTTCTTC.

This clonotype was found many times. This chain uses TRBV29-1 with TRBJ2-3; D gene ambiguous. The CDR3 length is 13 residues. Trimming removed 6 bases at V and 5 bases at J, with 15 bases between. Germline assignment: CDR1 SQVTM and CDR2 ANQGSEA. The CDR3 reads CSVSLGSRDTQYF. In nucleotides, the CDR3 is TGCAGCGTGTCCCTAGGTTCTAGAGATACGCAGTATTTT.

This clonotype occurred many times. J is TRBJ2-5 and V is TRBV29-1, with 9 positions matching TRBD1. J gave up 3 bases and V 4 bases, and 6 bases lay outside the gene matches. The CDR3 spans 14 residues. Germline CDR1 reads SQVTM; CDR2 reads ANQGSEA. CDR3 residues: CSVVNRGPKETQYF. CDR3 bases: TGCAGCGTTGTAAACAGGGGGCCCAAAGAGACCCAGTACTTC.

This clonotype came up many times. The chain couples TRBV15 to TRBJ2-3, with D hard to call. Germline V gene lookup returns CDR1 LNHNV and CDR2 YYDKDF (reference sequence). Trimming stripped 5 bases from V and 6 bases from J, with 21 bases between. This CDR3 region has 16 residues. CDR3 loop: CATSEIRLDAGDTQYF. Here the CDR3 DNA reads TGTGCCACCAGCGAAATAAGACTTGACGCCGGGGATACGCAGTATTTT.

The V gene is TRBV13, the J gene TRBJ2-3; tentatively, D is TRBD1 (6 bases). The germline V gene has CDR1 PRHDT and CDR2 FYEKMQ (reference sequence). The V and J ends lost 11 bases and 6 bases respectively, with 24 bases between them. This CDR3 is 15 amino acids long. The CDR3 coding sequence is TGTGCCCGCCGCCGCAGGGGCCTAGGTTCCGATACGCAGTATTTT. The encoded protein is CARRRRGLGSDTQYF.

To note about this clonotype: A much larger clone lies one base from this, so it may be a read error. The rearrangement joins TRBV6-5 to TRBJ1-1, with D uncertain. The germline V gene has CDR1 MNHEY and CDR2 SVGAGI. This CDR3 has 14 residues. The CDR3: CASSASGMNTGAFF. For the CDR3, the DNA is TGTGCCAGCAGTGCGTCCGGAATGAACACTGGAGCTTTCTTT.

The sample holds many counts of this clonotype. The chain links TRBV7-9 to TRBJ1-1; D not certain. CDR3 size: 13 residues. Germline assignment: CDR1 SEHNR and CDR2 FQNEAQ (reference sequence). V was shortened by 5 bases and J by 7 bases, with 14 bases between the two germline ends. The CDR3 loop is CASSNTENIEAFF. The CDR3 nucleotides read TGTGCCAGCAGCAATACAGAGAATATTGAAGCTTTCTTT.

This clonotype was seen ten or more times. V and J are TRBV4-3 and TRBJ2-7; TRBD2 aligns across 8 bases. The CDR3 totals 16 residues. Germline V gene lookup returns CDR1 LGHNA and CDR2 YSLEER. Trimming cost V 0 bases and J 7 bases; bases outside gene matches: 11. CDR3 in amino acids: CASSQDRAASGLEQYF. The CDR3 nucleotides are TGCGCCAGCAGCCAAGATCGGGCGGCTAGCGGGTTAGAGCAGTACTTC.

In regard to this clonotype: A single base separates this from a much larger clone, so it may be a read error. This chain uses TRBV9 with TRBJ1-2; TRBD1 matches 8 bases. CDR3 size: 15 residues. The germline gives CDR1 SGDLS, CDR2 YYNGEE. Here the CDR3 reads CASSSQQGGNYGYIF. The DNA of the CDR3 is TGTGCCAGCAGCTCCCAACAGGGGGGAAACTATGGCTACATCTTC.

Concerning this clonotype: A single base separates this from a much larger clone, so it may be a read error. CDR3 nucleotide sequence: TGCGCCAGCAGCCAAGAGGCGTTAGCGGGAAGGTCAGATACGCAGTATTTT. It yields the protein CASSQEALAGRSDTQYF. The V and J genes are TRBV4-3 and TRBJ2-3; 8 positions match TRBD2. Losses at the gene ends were 0 bases for V and 4 bases for J; bases not matched to a gene: 9. The germline CDR1 and CDR2 sequences are LGHNA and YSLEER. This CDR3 spans 17 amino acids.

A note on this clonotype: A read error is possible here, since a much larger clone lies one base away. V usage is TRBV7-6 and J usage is TRBJ2-2, with TRBD2 matching 13 bases. CDR3 size: 20 residues. Germline CDR1 is SGHVS and CDR2 is FNYEAQ. The junction had 18 bases not matched to a gene; V was cut back by 1 base and J by 10 bases. CDR3 DNA: TGTGCCAGCAGCTTAGTTCCGACTAGCGGGGGGCCAAATCCCGGCGAGGAGCTGTTTTTT. Residues: CASSLVPTSGGPNPGEELFF.

This clonotype has a count of ten or more. This chain connects TRBV12-3 or TRBV12-4 to TRBJ2-3; 7 bases fit TRBD1. This CDR3 comprises 12 residues. V was clipped by 5 bases and J by 5 bases; unmatched bases: 1. The CDR3 nucleotides read TGTGCCAGCAGTAGACAGGGAGATACGCAGTATTTT. Protein product: CASSRQGDTQYF.

V usage is TRBV20-1 and J usage is TRBJ2-1; 11 nucleotides align to TRBD1. Losses at the gene ends were 6 bases for V and 8 bases for J; bases not matched to a gene: 9. CDR1 and CDR2 (germline): DFQATT, SNEGSKA (reference sequence). CDR3 length equals 14 residues. CDR3 bases: TGCAGTGCGAGGGACAGGGGGGGAGTGGATGAGCAGTTCTTC. Translating it yields CSARDRGGVDEQFF.

This clonotype occurred many times. V and J are TRBV29-1 and TRBJ2-3; 8 bases match TRBD1. CDR3 length equals 16 residues. CDR1 and CDR2 from the germline V gene are SQVTM and ANQGSEA. J was trimmed by 4 bases and V by 0 bases; bases with no gene match: 9. The CDR3 bases are TGCAGCGTTGAAGATCCGACAGGGGAAATGCCAGATACGCAGTATTTT. It encodes CSVEDPTGEMPDTQYF.

The rearrangement joins TRBV30 to TRBJ2-7; D is perhaps TRBD1 or TRBD2 (5 bases each). Germline lookup yields CDR1 GTSNPN and CDR2 SVGIG (reference sequence). The length of the CDR3 is 16 residues. The V and J ends lost 0 bases and 3 bases respectively, with 18 bases between them. The CDR3 DNA reads as TGTGCCTGGAGTGTACGAGGGGCCACCCGCCTCTACGAGCAGTACTTC. This sequence encodes CAWSVRGATRLYEQYF.

Remarks on this clonotype: Being one base from a much bigger clone, this may be a read error. J is TRBJ2-3 and V is TRBV12-3 or TRBV12-4, with D possibly TRBD2 on 5 matching bases. There are 17 residues in the CDR3. The CDR3 DNA sequence: TGTGCCAGCAGTTTTCTGGCCGACAATCCTAGCACAGATACGCTGTATTTT. It translates to CASSFLADNPSTDTLYF.

This clonotype was picked up one time. One base away lies a much larger clone, so this may be a sequencing read error. The chain employs TRBV19 and TRBJ2-1; no firm D call. The CDR3 extends over 11 amino acids. Germline CDR1 reads LNHDA; CDR2 reads SQIVND (reference sequence). CDR3 nucleotides: TGTGCCGGTAGTATCGACGGTGAGCAGTTCTTC. Translation: CAGSIDGEQFF.

With respect to this clonotype: This may be a read error, as it is one base from a much larger clone. The rearrangement joins TRBV12-3 or TRBV12-4 to TRBJ1-3; 7 bases agree with TRBD1. The CDR3 is 19 residues long. CDR3 residues: CASSSERDSSLTSGNTIHF. In DNA, the CDR3 is TGTGCCAGCAGTTCTGAGAGGGACAGCTCGCTTACATCTGGAAACACCATACATTTT.

This clonotype appeared many times. The rearrangement links TRBV29-1 to TRBJ1-4, with D unclear. The CDR3 spans 13 residues. Germline V gene data show CDR1 as SQVTM and CDR2 as ANQGSEA. V was shortened by 4 bases and J by 5 bases, with 11 bases between the two germline ends. The CDR3 DNA reads TGCAGCGTTGGTACTGGGATGAATGAAAAACTGTTTTTT. As protein: CSVGTGMNEKLFF.

In this sample, this clonotype turned up many times. This rearrangement joins TRBV14 to TRBJ2-3; 9 nucleotides align to TRBD2. V lost 3 bases, J lost 4 bases, and 11 bases stayed unmatched. The CDR3 sequence is 17 residues long. Per the germline V gene, CDR1 is SGHDN and CDR2 is FVKESK. CDR3 sequence (DNA): TGTGCCAGCAGCCACTGGGTTAGCGGGAGATTCGCAGATACGCAGTATTTT. This sequence encodes CASSHWVSGRFADTQYF.